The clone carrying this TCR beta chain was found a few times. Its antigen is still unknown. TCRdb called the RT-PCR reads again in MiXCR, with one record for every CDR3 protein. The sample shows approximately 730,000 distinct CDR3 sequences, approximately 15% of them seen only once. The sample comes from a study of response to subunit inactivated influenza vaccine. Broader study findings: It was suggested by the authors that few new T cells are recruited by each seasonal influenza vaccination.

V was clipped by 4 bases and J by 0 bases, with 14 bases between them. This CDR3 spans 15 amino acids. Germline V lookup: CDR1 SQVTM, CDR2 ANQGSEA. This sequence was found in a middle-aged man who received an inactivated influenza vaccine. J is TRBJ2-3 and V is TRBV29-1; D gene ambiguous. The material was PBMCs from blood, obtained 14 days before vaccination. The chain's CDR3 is CSVALADASTDTQYF. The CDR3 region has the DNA TGCAGCGTTGCTCTCGCAGATGCTAGCACAGATACGCAGTATTTT.